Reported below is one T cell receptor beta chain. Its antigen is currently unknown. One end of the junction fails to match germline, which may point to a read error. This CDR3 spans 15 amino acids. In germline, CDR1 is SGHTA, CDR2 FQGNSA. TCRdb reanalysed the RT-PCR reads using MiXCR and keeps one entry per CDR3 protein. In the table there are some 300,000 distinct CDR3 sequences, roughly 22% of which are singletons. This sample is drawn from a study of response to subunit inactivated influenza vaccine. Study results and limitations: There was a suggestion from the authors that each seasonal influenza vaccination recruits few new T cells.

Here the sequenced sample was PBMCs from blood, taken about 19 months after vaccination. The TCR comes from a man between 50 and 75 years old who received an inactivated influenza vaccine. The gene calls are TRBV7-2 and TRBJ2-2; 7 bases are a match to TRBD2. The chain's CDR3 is CASSALATNTGEVFF. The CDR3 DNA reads TGTGCCAGCAGCGCACTAGCGACGAACACCGGGGAGGTGTTTTTT.